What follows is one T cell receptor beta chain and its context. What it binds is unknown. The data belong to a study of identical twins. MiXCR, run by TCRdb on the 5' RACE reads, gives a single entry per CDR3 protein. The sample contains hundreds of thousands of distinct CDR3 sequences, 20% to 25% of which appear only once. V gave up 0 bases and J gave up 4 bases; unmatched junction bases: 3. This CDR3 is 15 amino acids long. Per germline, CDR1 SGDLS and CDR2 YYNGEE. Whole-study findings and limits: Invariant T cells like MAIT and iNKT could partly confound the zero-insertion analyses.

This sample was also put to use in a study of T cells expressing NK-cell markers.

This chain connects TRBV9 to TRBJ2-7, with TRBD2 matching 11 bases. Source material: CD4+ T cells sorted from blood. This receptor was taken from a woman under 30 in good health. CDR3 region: CASSVGGTSGYEQYF. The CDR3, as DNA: TGTGCCAGCAGCGTAGGGGGGACTAGCGGTTACGAGCAGTACTTC.